These 2 T cell receptor beta chains originate from one sample sequenced in a study of blood T cells in healthy people across ages (dated by TCRdb to the mid-2010s). Library construction relied on 5' RACE. The second PCR ran for roughly 7 to 11 cycles and used a J-beta primer mix along with a sample-barcoded 5' primer. The public sequencing data were trimmed at Q25 with fastp and processed into clonotypes with MiXCR by TCRdb, which kept only in-frame beta chains. One record per CDR3 amino acid sequence lists the most common genes and DNA. Recorded for this sample are 1.5 million to 2 million distinct CDR3 sequences; 30% to 40% of them occurred a single time. 23% of the sample is taken by the ten largest. Sequencing input: blood. The receptors were gathered from a human donor in good health.

The chain couples TRBV7-6 to TRBJ2-5; TRBD1 is a possible D gene (6 bases). The J call could be wrong; TRBJ2-7 is a better fit for the DNA end. CDR1 is SGHVS, CDR2 FNYEAQ, per germline. The CDR3 has 14 amino acids. The CDR3 reads CASSRLTGNHEQYF. The CDR3 nucleotides are TGTGCCAGCAGTCGTCTTACAGGGAATCACGAGCAGTACTTC.

This clonotype has just a few counts. The gene calls are TRBV5-1 and TRBJ2-7; 7 nucleotides line up with TRBD2. The V gene's germline CDR1 is SGHRS and CDR2 YFSETQ. The CDR3 sequence is 13 residues long. J gave up 4 bases and V 5 bases, and 6 bases lay outside the gene matches. CDR3: CASRAGLSYEQYF. CDR3 bases: TGCGCCAGCAGGGCGGGACTATCATACGAGCAGTACTTC.